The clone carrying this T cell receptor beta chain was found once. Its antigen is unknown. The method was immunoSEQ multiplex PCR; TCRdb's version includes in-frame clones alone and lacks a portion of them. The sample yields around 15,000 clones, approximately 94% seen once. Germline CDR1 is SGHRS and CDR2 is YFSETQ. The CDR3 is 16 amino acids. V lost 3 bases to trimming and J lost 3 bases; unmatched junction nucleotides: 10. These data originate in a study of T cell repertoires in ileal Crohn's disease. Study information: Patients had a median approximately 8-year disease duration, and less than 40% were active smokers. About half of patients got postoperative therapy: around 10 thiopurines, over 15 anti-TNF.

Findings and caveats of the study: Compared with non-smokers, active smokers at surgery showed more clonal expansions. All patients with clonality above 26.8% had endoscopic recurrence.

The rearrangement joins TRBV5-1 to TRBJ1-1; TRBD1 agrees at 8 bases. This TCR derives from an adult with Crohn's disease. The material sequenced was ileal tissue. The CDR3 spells CASSWMRKTGDTEAFF. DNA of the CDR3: TGCGCCAGCAGCTGGATGAGGAAGACAGGGGACACTGAAGCTTTCTTT.